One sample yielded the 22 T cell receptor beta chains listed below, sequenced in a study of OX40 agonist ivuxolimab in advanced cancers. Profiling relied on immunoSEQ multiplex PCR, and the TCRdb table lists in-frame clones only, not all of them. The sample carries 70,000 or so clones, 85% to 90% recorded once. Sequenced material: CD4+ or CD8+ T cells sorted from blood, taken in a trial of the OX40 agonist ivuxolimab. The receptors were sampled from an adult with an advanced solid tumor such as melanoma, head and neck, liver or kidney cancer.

The CDR3 reads CASTQTSGQGGYTF. CDR3 sequence (DNA): TGTGCCAGCACCCAAACATCGGGGCAGGGTGGCTACACCTTC. The chain links TRBV6-5 to TRBJ1-2; possible D gene TRBD1, 5 bases. The CDR3 contains 14 residues. Per the germline V gene, CDR1 is MNHEY and CDR2 is SVGAGI. V lost 7 bases and J lost 7, with 19 bases in between.

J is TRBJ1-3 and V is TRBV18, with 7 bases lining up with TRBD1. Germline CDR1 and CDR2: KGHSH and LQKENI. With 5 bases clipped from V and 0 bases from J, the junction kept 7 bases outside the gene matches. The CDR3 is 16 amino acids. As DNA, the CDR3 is TGTGCCAGCTCAGTATCGGGACAGTACTCTGGAAACACCATATATTTT. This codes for CASSVSGQYSGNTIYF.

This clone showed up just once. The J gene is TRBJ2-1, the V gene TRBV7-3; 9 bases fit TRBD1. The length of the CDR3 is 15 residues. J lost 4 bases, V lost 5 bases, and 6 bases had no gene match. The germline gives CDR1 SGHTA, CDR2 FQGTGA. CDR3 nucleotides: TGTGCCAGCAGCGTCACAGGGGGCTTATACAATGAGCAGTTCTTC. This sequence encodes CASSVTGGLYNEQFF.

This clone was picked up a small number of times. The CDR3 region has the DNA TGTGCCAGTAGTTGGGACAGGAATAGCAATCAGCCCCAGCATTTT. This encodes CASSWDRNSNQPQHF. The genes are TRBV19 and TRBJ1-5; 8 bases fit TRBD1. The V and J ends lost 5 bases and 0 bases, in that order; junction bases with no gene match: 3. Per germline, CDR1 LNHDA and CDR2 SQIVND (reference sequence). The CDR3 covers 15 residues.

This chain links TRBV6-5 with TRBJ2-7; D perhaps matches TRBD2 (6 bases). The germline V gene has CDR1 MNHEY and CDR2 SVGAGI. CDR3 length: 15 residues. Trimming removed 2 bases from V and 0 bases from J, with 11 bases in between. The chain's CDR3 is CASSYAGTGSYEQYF. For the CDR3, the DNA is TGTGCCAGCAGTTACGCCGGGACTGGCTCCTACGAGCAGTACTTC.

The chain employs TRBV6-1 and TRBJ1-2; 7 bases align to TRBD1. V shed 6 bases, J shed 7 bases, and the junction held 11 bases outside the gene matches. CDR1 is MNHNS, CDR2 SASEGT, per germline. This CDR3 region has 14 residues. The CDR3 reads CASRRRDSRPGYTF. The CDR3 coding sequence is TGTGCCAGCAGACGCAGGGACAGCCGTCCTGGCTACACCTTC.

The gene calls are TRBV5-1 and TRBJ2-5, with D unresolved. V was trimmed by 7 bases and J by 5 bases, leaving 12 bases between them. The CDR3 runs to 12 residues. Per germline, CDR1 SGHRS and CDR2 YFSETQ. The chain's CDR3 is CASGRGEETQYF. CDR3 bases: TGCGCCAGCGGAAGAGGAGAGGAGACCCAGTACTTC. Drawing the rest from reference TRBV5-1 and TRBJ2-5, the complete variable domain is KAGVTQTPRYLIKTRGQQVTLSCSPISGHRSVSWYQQTPGQGLQFLFEYFSETQRNKGNFPGRFSGRQFSNSRSEMNVSTLELGDSALYLCASGRGEETQYFGPGTRLLVL.

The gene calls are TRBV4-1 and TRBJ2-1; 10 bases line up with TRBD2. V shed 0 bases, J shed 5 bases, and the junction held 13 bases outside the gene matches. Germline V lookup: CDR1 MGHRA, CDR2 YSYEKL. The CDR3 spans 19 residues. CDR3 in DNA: TGCGCCAGCAGCCAAGATTGGAGGGCTAGCGGGAGTTTGGACAATGAGCAGTTCTTC. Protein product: CASSQDWRASGSLDNEQFF.

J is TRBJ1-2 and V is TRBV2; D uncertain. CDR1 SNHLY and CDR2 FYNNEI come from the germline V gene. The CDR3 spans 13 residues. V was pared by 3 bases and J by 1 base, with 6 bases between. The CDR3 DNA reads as TGTGCCAGCAGTGAGGGCAGTAACTATGGCTACACCTTC. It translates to CASSEGSNYGYTF.

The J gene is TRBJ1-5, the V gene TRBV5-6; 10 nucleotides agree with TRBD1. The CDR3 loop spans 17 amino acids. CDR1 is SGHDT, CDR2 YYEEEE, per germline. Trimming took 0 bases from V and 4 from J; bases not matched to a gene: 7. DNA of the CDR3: TGTGCCAGCAGCTTGGGCCCACCGGGACAGGGGAATCAGCCCCAGCATTTT. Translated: CASSLGPPGQGNQPQHF. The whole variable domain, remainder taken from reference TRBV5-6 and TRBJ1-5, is DAGVTQSPTHLIKTRGQQVTLRCSPKSGHDTVSWYQQALGQGPQFIFQYYEEEERQRGNFPDRFSGHQFPNYSSELNVNALLLGDSALYLCASSLGPPGQGNQPQHFGDGTRLSIL.

The CDR3 DNA reads as TGTGCCAGCAGCTCTAGCGGGGTCCTGCGGTTGGAGCAGTTCTTC. As protein: CASSSSGVLRLEQFF. The gene calls are TRBV5-4 and TRBJ2-1; the match to TRBD2 covers 9 bases. The CDR3 sequence is 15 residues long. The trim removed 3 bases at V and 10 bases at J, leaving 11 bases unmatched. CDR1 and CDR2 (germline): SGHNT, YYREEE (reference sequence).

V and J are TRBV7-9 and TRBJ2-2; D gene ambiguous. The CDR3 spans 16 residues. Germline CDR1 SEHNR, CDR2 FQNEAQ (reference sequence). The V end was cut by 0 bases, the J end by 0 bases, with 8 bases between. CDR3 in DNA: TGTGCCAGCAGCTTAGCTGGGCTCTCGAACACCGGGGAGCTGTTTTTT. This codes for CASSLAGLSNTGELFF.

The CDR3 DNA is TGTGCCAGCTCACCTCTAAACGGGGGGCAGGAGACCCAGTACTTC. This codes for CASSPLNGGQETQYF. The chain employs TRBV18 and TRBJ2-5, with D maybe TRBD2 (7 bases). The CDR3 contains 15 residues. Trimming took 3 bases from V and 5 from J, leaving 16 bases between them. Germline assignment: CDR1 KGHSH and CDR2 LQKENI.

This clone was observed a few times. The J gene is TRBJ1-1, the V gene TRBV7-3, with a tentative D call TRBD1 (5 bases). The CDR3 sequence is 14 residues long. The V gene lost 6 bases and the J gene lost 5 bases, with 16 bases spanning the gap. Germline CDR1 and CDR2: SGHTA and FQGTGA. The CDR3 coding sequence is TGTGCCAGCAGTCAAGGGGTGGGGTGGACTGAAGCTTTCTTT. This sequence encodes CASSQGVGWTEAFF.

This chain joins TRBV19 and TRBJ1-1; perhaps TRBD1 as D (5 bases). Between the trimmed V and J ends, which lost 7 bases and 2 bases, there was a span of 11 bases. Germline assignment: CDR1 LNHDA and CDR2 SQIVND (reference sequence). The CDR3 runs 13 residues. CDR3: CASIEGDNTEAFF. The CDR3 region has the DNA TGTGCCAGTATCGAAGGGGACAACACTGAAGCTTTCTTT. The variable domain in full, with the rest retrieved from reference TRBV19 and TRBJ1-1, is DGGITQSPKYLFRKEGQNVTLSCEQNLNHDAMYWYRQDPGQGLRLIYYSQIVNDFQKGDIAEGYSVSREKKESFPLTVTSAQKNPTAFYLCASIEGDNTEAFFGQGTRLTVV.

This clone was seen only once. DNA of the CDR3: TGTGCCAGCAGCTTAGATGAGCTCGGGGAGCTGTTTTTT. Encoded protein: CASSLDELGELFF. The chain employs TRBV7-9 and TRBJ2-2; D not certain. Germline CDR1 reads SEHNR; CDR2 reads FQNEAQ (reference sequence). The germline V and J ends were trimmed by 1 base and 7 bases, with 7 bases remaining between them. This CDR3 region has 13 residues.

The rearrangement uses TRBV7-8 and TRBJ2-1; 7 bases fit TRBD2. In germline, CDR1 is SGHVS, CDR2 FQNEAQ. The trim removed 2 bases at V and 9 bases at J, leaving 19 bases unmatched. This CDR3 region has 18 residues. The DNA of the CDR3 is TGTGCCAGCAGCTTAAGGGATGCACGGGGGACTATGGGGGGTGAGCAGTTCTTC. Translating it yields CASSLRDARGTMGGEQFF. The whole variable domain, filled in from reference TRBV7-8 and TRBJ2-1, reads GAGVSQSPRYKVAKRGQDVALRCDPISGHVSLFWYQQALGQGPEFLTYFQNEAQLDKSGLPSDRFFAERPEGSVSTLKIQRTQQEDSAVYLCASSLRDARGTMGGEQFFGPGTRLTVL.

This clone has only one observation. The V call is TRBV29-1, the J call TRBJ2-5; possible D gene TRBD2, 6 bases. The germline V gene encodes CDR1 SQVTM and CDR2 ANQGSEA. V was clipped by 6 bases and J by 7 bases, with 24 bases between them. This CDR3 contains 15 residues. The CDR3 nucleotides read TGCAGCGTGCCCTGGAGGGCGGACGGGTTGGGGACCCAGTACTTC. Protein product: CSVPWRADGLGTQYF.

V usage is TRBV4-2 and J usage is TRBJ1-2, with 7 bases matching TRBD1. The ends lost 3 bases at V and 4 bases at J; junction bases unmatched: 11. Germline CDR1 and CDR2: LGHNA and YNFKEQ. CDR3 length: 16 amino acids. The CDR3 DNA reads TGTGCCAGCAGCCACCTTTTACAGGGGACAAGCTATGGCTACACCTTC. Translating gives CASSHLLQGTSYGYTF.

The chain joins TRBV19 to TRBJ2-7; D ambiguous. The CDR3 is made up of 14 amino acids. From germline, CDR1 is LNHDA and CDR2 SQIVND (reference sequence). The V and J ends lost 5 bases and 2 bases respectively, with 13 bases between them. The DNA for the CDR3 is TGTGCCAGTAGTCTATTGTTGGGGACCTACGAGCAGTACTTC. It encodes CASSLLLGTYEQYF.

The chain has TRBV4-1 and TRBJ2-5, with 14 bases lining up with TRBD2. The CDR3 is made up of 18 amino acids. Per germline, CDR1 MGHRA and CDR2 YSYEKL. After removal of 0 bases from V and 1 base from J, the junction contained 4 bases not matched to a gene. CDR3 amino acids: CASSQDLGLAGGQETQYF. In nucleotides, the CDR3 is TGCGCCAGCAGCCAAGATCTCGGACTAGCGGGGGGCCAAGAGACCCAGTACTTC.

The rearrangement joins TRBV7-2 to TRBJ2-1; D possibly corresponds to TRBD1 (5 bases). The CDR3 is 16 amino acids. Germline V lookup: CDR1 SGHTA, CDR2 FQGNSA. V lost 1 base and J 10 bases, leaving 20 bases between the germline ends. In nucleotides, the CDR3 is TGTGCCAGCAGCTTAGGGTTTAGGGGTAATTCATGGGAGCAGTTCTTC. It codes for CASSLGFRGNSWEQFF.